The 8 T cell receptor beta chains listed next were all sequenced from one sample in a study of blood T cell repertoires in COVID-19. Profiled with immunoSEQ multiplex PCR; TCRdb holds only in-frame clones, not every one. The sample consists of around 360,000 clones, about 88% of them appearing once. The sequenced material came from PBMCs or T cells enriched from blood (not recorded which). These receptors were taken from a woman aged 25 to 39 who had recovered from COVID-19.

This sequence joins TRBV11-2 and TRBJ1-2; 7 bases agree with TRBD1. CDR3 length: 15 amino acids. Trimming took 3 bases from V and 2 from J; bases not matched to a gene: 6. The V gene's germline CDR1 is SGHAT and CDR2 FQNNGV. The CDR3 region is CASSFEGQANYGYTF. Written as DNA, the CDR3 is TGTGCCAGCAGCTTCGAAGGACAGGCGAACTATGGCTACACCTTC.

The CDR3 reads CASRDSSNYGYTF. The CDR3 bases are TGTGCCAGCAGGGACTCATCTAACTATGGCTACACCTTC. The rearrangement uses TRBV6-5 and TRBJ1-2; D is unresolved. The CDR3 has 13 residues. The V and J ends lost 6 bases and 0 bases respectively, with 8 bases between them. The germline gives CDR1 MNHEY, CDR2 SVGAGI.

The chain links TRBV11-3 to TRBJ1-1; the match to TRBD1 covers 7 bases. Germline lookup yields CDR1 SGHNT and CDR2 YENEEA. V shed 4 bases and J 2 bases; nucleotides not matched to a gene: 1. The length of the CDR3 is 13 residues. CDR3 DNA: TGTGCCAGCAGCTACAGGGGAAACACTGAAGCTTTCTTT. Translation gives CASSYRGNTEAFF.

This clone was seen more than once but under ten times. The V and J genes are TRBV4-1 and TRBJ2-7; TRBD1 matches 8 bases. CDR1 MGHRA and CDR2 YSYEKL come from the germline V gene. The junction had 15 bases not matched to a gene; V was cut back by 4 bases and J by 4 bases. There are 17 residues in the CDR3. The CDR3 bases are TGCGCCAGCAGCCTAGAAGGGGGGCCCGGGACAGGATACGAGCAGTACTTC. Amino acids: CASSLEGGPGTGYEQYF.

This chain uses TRBV29-1 with TRBJ1-1, with 12 nucleotides matching TRBD1. The germline V gene has CDR1 SQVTM and CDR2 ANQGSEA. The CDR3 sequence is 15 residues long. V gave up 2 bases and J gave up 4 bases; unmatched junction bases: 5. CDR3 in DNA: TGCAGCGTTGAACTACGGGACAGGGGGCCCACTGAAGCTTTCTTT. Protein product: CSVELRDRGPTEAFF.

The rearrangement uses TRBV7-3 and TRBJ2-2, with TRBD2 identical over 8 bases. From germline, CDR1 is SGHTA and CDR2 FQGTGA. The CDR3 is 16 amino acids. V was clipped by 2 bases and J by 0 bases; unmatched bases: 2. The CDR3 sequence is CASSLRGGPNTGELFF. The CDR3 DNA is TGTGCCAGCAGCTTACGCGGGGGGCCGAACACCGGGGAGCTGTTTTTT.

The chain has TRBV3-1 (or the pseudogene TRBV3-2) and TRBJ1-3; D remains unclear. This CDR3 contains 17 residues. V was trimmed by 4 bases and J by 3 bases, leaving 19 bases between them. The germline gives CDR1 LGHDT, CDR2 YNNKEL (reference sequence). The DNA of the CDR3 is TGTGCCAGCAGCCGAAGTACCCGACATGTTTATGGAAACACCATATATTTT. This translates into CASSRSTRHVYGNTIYF.

This CDR3 is CASSTTGGSDSPLHF. In DNA, the CDR3 is TGTGCCAGCAGTACGACAGGGGGCTCCGATTCACCCCTCCACTTT. This chain uses TRBV6-5 with TRBJ1-6, with 10 nucleotides matching TRBD1. Germline V gives CDR1 MNHEY, CDR2 SVGAGI. The J segment lost 8 bases and the V segment lost 5 bases, leaving 6 bases of the junction unmatched. The CDR3 has 15 residues.